The T cell receptor (beta chain) under discussion was sequenced for a study of T cells in Graves' hyperthyroidism and ophthalmopathy. Study observations and caveats: A model using 13 V-J features told ophthalmopathy apart from stable hyperthyroidism.

The source material, RNA transcripts, was used to amplify TCR beta CDR3 regions. HTBI primers were used for first-round RT-PCR of the TCR CDR3. TCRdb re-derived calls from the multiplex PCR reads in MiXCR, one entry per CDR3 protein. The sample records around 760,000 distinct CDR3 sequences, around a third being singletons. In germline, CDR1 is DFQATT, CDR2 SNEGSKA (reference sequence). The CDR3 loop spans 14 amino acids. J gave up 4 bases and V 6 bases, and 9 bases lay outside the gene matches. Exclusions: uncontrolled infection, other autoimmune disease, pregnancy, lactation. A word on this clonotype: The antigen is undetermined.

This clonotype was obtained from a woman between 40 and 50 years old with Graves' hyperthyroidism. Specimen: blood. V usage is TRBV20-1 and J usage is TRBJ2-7; the match to TRBD2 covers 10 bases. The CDR3 nucleotides read TGCAGTGCCTTATCTAGCGGGGGATTTTACGAGCAGTACTTC. Amino acids: CSALSSGGFYEQYF.